Below, one TCR beta chain is given with its context. Its binding antigen is unknown. There are no base qualities to consult, and no much larger clone falls within one base. Donors were 39 systemically healthy Caucasian individuals from Russia aged 6 to 90 years. Ten milliliters of peripheral blood were drawn from each donor into EDTA-treated Vacutainer tubes. PBMCs were isolated by Ficoll-Paque density-gradient centrifugation, with at least 7 million obtained per sample. Trizol reagent was used to extract total RNA from PBMCs, with at least 5.5 micrograms per sample. The percentages of naive CD45RAhigh/CD27high T cells were determined by flow cytometry on a PBMC aliquot from every donor. Reading the germline V gene gives CDR1 MNHEY and CDR2 SVGAGI. The CDR3 has 18 amino acids, counting the end cysteine and phenylalanine. The sequence is cut down to CDR3 DNA, 54 bases in frame from base 1. The germline V end is reduced by 4 bases and the J end by 0 bases; junction bases left unmatched: 13.

The library was generated by 5' RACE. The reads were generated on an Illumina HiSeq 2500. A second PCR of about 6 to 11 cycles was performed with a sample-barcoded 5' primer and a J-beta primer mix. A unique molecular identifier was introduced onto each TCR beta cDNA molecule by a template-switch 5' adaptor carrying 12 random nucleotides. At least 2.5 million CDR3-containing paired-end reads were obtained from each sample. The Mint cDNA synthesis kit, primed by a TRBC-specific oligonucleotide, was used to synthesize first-strand cDNA from all RNA. All cDNA was treated with uracil-DNA glycosylase and then went through a first 18-cycle PCR with the universal primers M1SS and BC2_uni_R. As for the original processing: For normalization, 1 million high-quality reads, each with a distinct molecular identifier, were randomly selected from each sample. Instead of being binned into consensus sequences, reads with shared molecular identifiers were discarded. MiTCR, with a Q25 quality threshold and the strictest error-elimination algorithm, was used for CDR3 identification, clonotype clustering and error correction. Lower-bound total TCR beta diversity was estimated with a nonparametric unseen species model using Euler transformation. The raw public data were reprocessed by TCRdb itself: fastp quality trimming at Q25, MiXCR clonotype calling, in-frame beta chains only. CDR3 protein duplicates are merged, each entry listing the most common genes and DNA. For this entry, the V and J calls and clone size follow TCRdb and not the study's own pipeline. The sample data list some 1.4 million distinct CDR3 sequences, and 42% of these were observed just once. The top ten clonotypes cover roughly 8.2% of the sample.

This sample is part of a study of blood T cells in healthy people across ages (dated by TCRdb to the mid-2010s). Turning to the overall study: In model experiments, roughly one uniquely barcoded TCR beta cDNA molecule per two T cells was captured by template switching. The study analyzed two additional independent replicas of 1 million unique cDNA reads from the same blood draw for two donors, one aged 18 to 29 and one aged 80 or older. Age-related changes in TCR beta repertoire diversity were measured in the study by deep sequencing normalized with unique cDNA molecular identifiers. The donors were split into four age groups: young (average 16 years), middle-aged (more than 35), aged (approximately 60) and long-lived (under 90). To avoid experimental bias, donors of different ages were spread randomly across the sequencing lanes. The paper's findings and limits, for the study overall: Since profiling was done on bulk unsorted PBMCs, naive and antigen-experienced compartments could not be conclusively compared. Estimates of total diversity based on one million sequenced T cells were regarded as lower bounds and as underestimates. Observed TCR beta diversity per million T cells fell roughly linearly with age, and a significant reduction was already apparent by age roughly 40. Compared with the aged group, the long-lived group had more naive CD4+ T cells, fewer expanded clones and increased TCR diversity, suggesting age selection. There was a strong correlation between observed TCR beta diversity and the percentage of naive T cells measured by flow cytometry. Donor CMV infection status was unknown, potentially confounding age-related changes in expanded clonotypes.

The TCR was taken from a woman younger than 30 in good health. Sequenced input: blood. This chain joins TRBV6-5 to TRBJ2-5; 8 bases in the middle match TRBD2. The CDR3 region reads CASSFGPAGASYQETQYF. The nucleotides read TGTGCCAGCAGTTTCGGGCCAGCGGGGGCTTCGTACCAAGAGACCCAGTACTTC.